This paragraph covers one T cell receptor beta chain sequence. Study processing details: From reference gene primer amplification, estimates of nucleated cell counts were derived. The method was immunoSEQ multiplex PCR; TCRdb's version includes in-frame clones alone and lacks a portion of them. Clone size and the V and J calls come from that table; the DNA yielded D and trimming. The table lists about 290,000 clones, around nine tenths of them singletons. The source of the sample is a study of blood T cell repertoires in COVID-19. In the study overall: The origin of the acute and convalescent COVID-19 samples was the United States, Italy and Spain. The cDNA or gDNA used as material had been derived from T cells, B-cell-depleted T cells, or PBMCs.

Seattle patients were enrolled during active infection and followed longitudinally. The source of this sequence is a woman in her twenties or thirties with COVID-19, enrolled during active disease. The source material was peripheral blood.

CDR3 loop: CSLPRGLEAFF. The CDR3 DNA is TGCAGCCTTCCCAGGGGCCTTGAAGCTTTCTTT. The rearrangement uses TRBV20-1 and TRBJ1-1; perhaps TRBD1 as D (6 bases). The CDR3 extends over 11 amino acids. CDR1 and CDR2 (germline): DFQATT, SNEGSKA (reference sequence).